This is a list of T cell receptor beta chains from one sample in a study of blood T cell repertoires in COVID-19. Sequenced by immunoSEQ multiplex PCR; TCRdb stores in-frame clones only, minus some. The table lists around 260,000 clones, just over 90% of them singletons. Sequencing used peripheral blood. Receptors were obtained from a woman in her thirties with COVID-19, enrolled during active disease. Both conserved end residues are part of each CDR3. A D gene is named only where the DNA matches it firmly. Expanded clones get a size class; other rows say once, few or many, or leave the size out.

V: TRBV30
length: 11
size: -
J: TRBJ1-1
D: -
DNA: TGTGCCTGGAGTGTACAGGAAGTAGCTTTCTTT
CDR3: CAWSVQEVAFF

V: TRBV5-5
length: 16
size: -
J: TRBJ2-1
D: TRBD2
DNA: TGTGCCAGCAGCTCCGAGCGGGAGATGGTCTACAATGAGCAGTTCTTC
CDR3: CASSSEREMVYNEQFF

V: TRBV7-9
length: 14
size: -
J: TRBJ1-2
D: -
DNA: TGTGCCAGCAGCTTAGCGGGCCGGAAGTATGGCTACACCTTC
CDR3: CASSLAGRKYGYTF

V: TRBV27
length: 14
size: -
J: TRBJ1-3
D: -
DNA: TGTGCCAGCAGGGGGGGAAGTCCTGGAAACACCATATATTTT
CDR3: CASRGGSPGNTIYF

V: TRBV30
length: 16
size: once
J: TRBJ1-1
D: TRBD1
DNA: TGTGCCTGGACCCGACAGGGGGTCGTACTGACCACTGAAGCTTTCTTT
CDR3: CAWTRQGVVLTTEAFF

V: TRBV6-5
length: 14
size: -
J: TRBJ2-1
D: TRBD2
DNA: TGTGCCAGCAGACCACTAGCGTCTTACAATGAGCAGTTCTTC
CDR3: CASRPLASYNEQFF

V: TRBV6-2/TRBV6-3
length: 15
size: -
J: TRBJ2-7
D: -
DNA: TGTGCCAGCAGTTACTCGGCTAGCAGATCAAACGAGCAGTACTTC
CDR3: CASSYSASRSNEQYF

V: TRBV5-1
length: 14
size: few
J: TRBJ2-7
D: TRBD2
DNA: TGCGCCAGCAGTCCTACTAGCGGCGCTCGTGAGCAGTACTTC
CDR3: CASSPTSGAREQYF

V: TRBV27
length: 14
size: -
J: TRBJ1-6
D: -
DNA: TGTGCCAGCAGTTTATCGATGGGGGGTTCACCCCTCCACTTT
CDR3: CASSLSMGGSPLHF

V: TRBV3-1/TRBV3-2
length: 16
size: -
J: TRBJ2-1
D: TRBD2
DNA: TGTGCCAGCAGCCACAGCGGGAGTTACTCCTACAATGAGCAGTTCTTC
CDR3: CASSHSGSYSYNEQFF

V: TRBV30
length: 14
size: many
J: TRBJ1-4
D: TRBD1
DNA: TGTGCCTGGGGTTTACAGGGGGCCGGTGAAAAACTGTTTTTT
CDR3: CAWGLQGAGEKLFF

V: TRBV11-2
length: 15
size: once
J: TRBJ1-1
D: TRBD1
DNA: TGTGCCAGCAGCTTAGGGGGACAGTTGAACACTGAAGCTTTCTTT
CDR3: CASSLGGQLNTEAFF

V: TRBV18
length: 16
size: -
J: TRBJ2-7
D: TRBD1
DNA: TGTGCCAGCTCACCCAGAGGACAGGGGAAAGCGGGTGAGCAGTACTTC
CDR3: CASSPRGQGKAGEQYF

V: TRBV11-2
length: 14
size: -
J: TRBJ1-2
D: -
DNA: TGTGCCAGCAGCTTAGATGCTGGCTCGAGGGGCTACACCTTC
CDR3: CASSLDAGSRGYTF

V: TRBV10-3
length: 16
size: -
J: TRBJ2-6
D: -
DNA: TGTGCCATCAGTGAACCCCGGGGGACCGGGGCCAACGTCCTGACTTTC
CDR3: CAISEPRGTGANVLTF

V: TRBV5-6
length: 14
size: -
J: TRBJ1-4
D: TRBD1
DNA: TGTGCCAGCAGCTGGACAGGAGACCGAGAAAAACTGTTTTTT
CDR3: CASSWTGDREKLFF

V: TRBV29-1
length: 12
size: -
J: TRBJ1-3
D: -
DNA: TGCAGCGTTGACGGGGCTGGAAACACCATATATTTT
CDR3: CSVDGAGNTIYF

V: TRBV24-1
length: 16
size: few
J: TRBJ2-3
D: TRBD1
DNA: TGTGCCACCAGTGATTTTACAGGGGGTGAGGCAGATACGCAGTATTTT
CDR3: CATSDFTGGEADTQYF

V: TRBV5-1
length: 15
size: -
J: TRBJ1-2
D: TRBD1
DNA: TGCGCCAGCAGCTTGGGGACAGGGGTCGGACTCGGCTACACCTTC
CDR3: CASSLGTGVGLGYTF

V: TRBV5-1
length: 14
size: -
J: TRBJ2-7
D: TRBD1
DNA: TGCGCCAGCAGCTTCGGACAGGGGATCTACGAGCAGTACTTC
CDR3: CASSFGQGIYEQYF

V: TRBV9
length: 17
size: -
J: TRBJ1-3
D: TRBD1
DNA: TGTGCCAGCAGCGGGTTCGGACAGGGAAAGCCTGGAAACACCATATATTTT
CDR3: CASSGFGQGKPGNTIYF

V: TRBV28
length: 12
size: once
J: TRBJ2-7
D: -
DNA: TGTGCCAGCAGTTTAGCGGGGTCTGAGCAGTACTTC
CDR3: CASSLAGSEQYF

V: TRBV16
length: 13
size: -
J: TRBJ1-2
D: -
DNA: TGTGCCAGCAGACAAGAGTGGGGAGATGGCTACACCTTC
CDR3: CASRQEWGDGYTF

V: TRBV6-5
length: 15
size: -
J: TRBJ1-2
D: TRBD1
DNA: TGTGCCAGCAGCCGCGGGACAGAAGCTAACTATGGCTACACCTTC
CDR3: CASSRGTEANYGYTF

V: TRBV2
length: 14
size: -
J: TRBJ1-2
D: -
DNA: TGTGCCAGCAGTGAGGCGGGGGGGAACTATGGCTACACCTTC
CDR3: CASSEAGGNYGYTF

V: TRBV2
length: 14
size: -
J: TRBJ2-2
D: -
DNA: TGTGCCAGCAGCCACAACAAGTCTCCCGGGGAGCTGTTTTTT
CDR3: CASSHNKSPGELFF

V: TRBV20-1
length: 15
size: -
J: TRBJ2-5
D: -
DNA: TGCAGTGCTAGTCACTCGTGGAGGGAAGGAGAGACCCAGTACTTC
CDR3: CSASHSWREGETQYF

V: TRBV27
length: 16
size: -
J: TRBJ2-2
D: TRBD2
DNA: TGTGCCAGCAGTTCCCCTAGCGGGAGTGTATCCGGGGAGCTGTTTTTT
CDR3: CASSSPSGSVSGELFF

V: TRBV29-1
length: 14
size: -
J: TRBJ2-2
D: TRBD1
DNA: TGCAGCGTTGCCAGACAGGGAAACACCGGGGAGCTGTTTTTT
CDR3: CSVARQGNTGELFF

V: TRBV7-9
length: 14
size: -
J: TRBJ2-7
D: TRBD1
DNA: TGTGCCAGCAGGCCCGGGACAGGGGCTAACGAGCAGTACTTC
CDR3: CASRPGTGANEQYF

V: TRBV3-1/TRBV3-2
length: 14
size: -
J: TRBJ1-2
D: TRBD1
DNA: TGTGCCAGCAGCTCCAGACAGGGGAACTATGGCTACACCTTC
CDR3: CASSSRQGNYGYTF

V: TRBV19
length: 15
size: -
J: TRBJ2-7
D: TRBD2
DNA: TGTGCCAGTAGTGACCCTGGAGCGGGAGTCTACGAGCAGTACTTC
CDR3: CASSDPGAGVYEQYF

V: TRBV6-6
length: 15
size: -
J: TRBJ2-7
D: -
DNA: TGTGCCAGCAGTCCCGGAGGGGTAGCTTCCTACGAGCAGTACTTC
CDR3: CASSPGGVASYEQYF

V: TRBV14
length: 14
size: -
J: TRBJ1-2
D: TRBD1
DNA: TGTGCCAGCAGCCGCGGGACAGCTAACTATGGCTACACCTTC
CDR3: CASSRGTANYGYTF

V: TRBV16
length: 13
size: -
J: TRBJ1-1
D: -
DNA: TGTGCCAGCAGCCCGCGGATGAACACTGAAGCTTTCTTT
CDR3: CASSPRMNTEAFF

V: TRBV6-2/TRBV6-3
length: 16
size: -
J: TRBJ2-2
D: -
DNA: TGTGCCAGCAGTTACCTGCGGGTTCTGATCACCGGGGAGCTGTTTTTT
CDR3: CASSYLRVLITGELFF

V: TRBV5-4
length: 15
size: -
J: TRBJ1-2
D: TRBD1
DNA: TGTGCCAGCAGCTTGGGGCAGGGGGGAATCTATGGCTACACCTTC
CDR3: CASSLGQGGIYGYTF

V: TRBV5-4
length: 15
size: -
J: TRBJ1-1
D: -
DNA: TGTGCCAGCAGCTTGGAGTCCCAGGTTAACACTGAAGCTTTCTTT
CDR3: CASSLESQVNTEAFF

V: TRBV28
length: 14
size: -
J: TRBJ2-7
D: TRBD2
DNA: TGTGCCAGCAGCGGACTAGCGGGAATCCACGAGCAGTACTTC
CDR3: CASSGLAGIHEQYF

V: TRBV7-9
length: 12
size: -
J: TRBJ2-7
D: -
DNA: TGTGCCAGCAGCTTAACCGGTTACGAGCAGTACTTC
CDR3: CASSLTGYEQYF

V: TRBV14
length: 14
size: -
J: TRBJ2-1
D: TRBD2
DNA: TGTGCCAGCAGCCGGACTAGCAATTTCAATGAGCAGTTCTTC
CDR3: CASSRTSNFNEQFF

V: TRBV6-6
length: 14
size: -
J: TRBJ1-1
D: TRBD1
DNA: TGTGCCAGCGGGGACCGACAGGGGAGCACTGAAGCTTTCTTT
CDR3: CASGDRQGSTEAFF

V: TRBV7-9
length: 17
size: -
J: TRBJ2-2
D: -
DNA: TGTGCCAGCGCCGCAGGGCGGGGAAGATCGAACACCGGGGAGCTGTTTTTT
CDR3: CASAAGRGRSNTGELFF

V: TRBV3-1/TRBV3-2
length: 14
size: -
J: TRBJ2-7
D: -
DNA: TGTGCCAGCAGCCCCGGGTCAGCTCGGTATGAGCAGTACTTC
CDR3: CASSPGSARYEQYF

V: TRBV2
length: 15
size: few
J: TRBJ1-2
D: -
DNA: TGTGCCAGCAGTGAAGCTCCCCCGGGACTCTATGGCTACACCTTC
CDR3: CASSEAPPGLYGYTF

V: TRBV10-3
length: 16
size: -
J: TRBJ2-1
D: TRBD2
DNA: TGTGCCATCAGTGATTTAGCGGGAGGAGTCTACAATGAGCAGTTCTTC
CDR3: CAISDLAGGVYNEQFF

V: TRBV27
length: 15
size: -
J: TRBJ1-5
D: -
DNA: TGTGCCAGCAGTTTATGGGGGGATAGCAATCAGCCCCAGCATTTT
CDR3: CASSLWGDSNQPQHF

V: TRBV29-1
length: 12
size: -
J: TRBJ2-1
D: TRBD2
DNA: TGCAGCGTTGAAGTCGTAGCGGGTGCCCCGTTCTTC
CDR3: CSVEVVAGAPFF

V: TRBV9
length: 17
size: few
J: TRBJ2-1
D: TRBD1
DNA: TGTGCCAGCAGCATGAACCGGGACAGGGTTAACTACAATGAGCAGTTCTTC
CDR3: CASSMNRDRVNYNEQFF

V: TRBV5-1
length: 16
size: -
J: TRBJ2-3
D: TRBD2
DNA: TGCGCCAGCAGCAGCGGACTAGCGGCCATCACAGATACGCAGTATTTT
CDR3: CASSSGLAAITDTQYF